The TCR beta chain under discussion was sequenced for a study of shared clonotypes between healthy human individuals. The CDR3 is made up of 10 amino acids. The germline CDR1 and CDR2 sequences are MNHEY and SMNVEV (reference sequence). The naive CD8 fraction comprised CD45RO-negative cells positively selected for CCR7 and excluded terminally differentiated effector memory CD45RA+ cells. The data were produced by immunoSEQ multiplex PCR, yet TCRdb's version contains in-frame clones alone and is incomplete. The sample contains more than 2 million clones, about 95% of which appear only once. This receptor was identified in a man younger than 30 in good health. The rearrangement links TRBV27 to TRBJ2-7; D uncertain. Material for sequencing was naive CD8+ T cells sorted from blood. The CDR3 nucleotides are TGTGGGTGGGGCTCCTACGAGCAGTACTTC. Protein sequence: CGWGSYEQYF.